This T cell receptor (beta chain) was obtained from a study of cytomegalovirus exposure and HLA in healthy donors. Study observations and caveats: Some TCR beta chains (164 of them) were listed as cytomegalovirus-associated.

PCR employed 60 Vbeta and 13 Jbeta primers. Libraries were prepared by immunoSEQ multiplex PCR; TCRdb keeps only in-frame clonotypes and omits some of them. In the table there are 150,000 to 180,000 clones, around 83% of which are singletons. The V gene's germline CDR1 is SGHNT and CDR2 YYREEE (reference sequence). V was pared by 1 base and J by 5 bases, with 4 bases of the junction left unmatched. The CDR3 consists of 14 residues. In its sample, this clone was seen a few times. As yet, its antigen is unknown. This sequence originates from a woman aged 18-29 years in good health and CMV-seronegative. The specimen sequenced was PBMCs. The genes are TRBV5-4 and TRBJ2-7, with 9 nucleotides matching TRBD1. CDR3 nucleotide sequence: TGTGCCAGCAGCTTGCGGGACAGGGTCGACGAGCAGTACTTC. It translates to CASSLRDRVDEQYF.